This TCR beta chain comes out of a study of blood T cell repertoires in COVID-19. Study overall: Samples of COVID-19 (acute and convalescent) were obtained from the United States, Italy and Spain. Sample material is recorded as cDNA or gDNA derived from T cells, B-cell-depleted T cells, or PBMCs.

The germline V gene encodes CDR1 MRHNA and CDR2 SNTAGT. This CDR3 comprises 16 residues. V was shortened by 0 bases and J by 5 bases, with 16 bases between the two germline ends. Some clones are missing from TCRdb's copy, which holds only in-frame ones; the method was immunoSEQ multiplex PCR. The repertoire holds a few hundred thousand clones, with approximately 88% as singletons. The sequencing sample was made of peripheral blood. The TCR originated in a woman aged 25 to 39 with COVID-19, enrolled during active disease. This chain uses TRBV6-4 with TRBJ1-1; D is possibly TRBD1 (5 bases). The CDR3 protein is CASSDSSPPGRTEAFF. In DNA, the CDR3 is TGTGCCAGCAGTGACTCGAGTCCCCCAGGGAGGACTGAAGCTTTCTTT.